This TCR beta chain emerged from a study of Ad26.COV2.S vaccination and SARS-CoV-2 variants. Study details: Ad26.COV2.S was injected intramuscularly once or twice, 56 days apart.

Generated by immunoSEQ multiplex PCR, the TCRdb table keeps only in-frame clones and is missing some. This table holds 300,000 to 400,000 clones, almost 90% found once. Notes on this clone: Its specificity is unknown.

Treatment noted: around 19 received Ad26.COV2.S at low or high dose, single or two shots; 5 received placebo; per-sample allocation not given. The investigators took samples on day 63 after the first vaccine or placebo injection. V was shortened by 5 bases and J by 4 bases, with 21 bases between the two germline ends. Germline V CDR1 and CDR2: MNHEY, SMNVEV (reference sequence). The CDR3 sequence is 17 residues long. Study-level points and caveats: The TCR breadth and depth analyses may have produced an underestimate of total T cell responses.

The input for sequencing was peripheral blood, taken in a trial of Ad26.COV2.S vaccine versus placebo. This chain joins TRBV27 and TRBJ2-1; D uncertain. The source is a person between 18 and 65 years old who received the Ad26.COV2.S COVID-19 vaccine or a placebo. The CDR3 loop reads CASSPSELRSLYNEQFF. The CDR3 DNA reads TGTGCCAGCAGTCCGAGTGAGCTTCGTTCCCTTTACAATGAGCAGTTCTTC.